The present TCR beta chain was sequenced within a study of T cell changes during pregnancy in multiple sclerosis. Libraries were prepared by immunoSEQ multiplex PCR; TCRdb keeps only in-frame clonotypes and omits some of them. The sample has tens of thousands of clones, about nine tenths seen once. This CDR3 has 15 amino acids. Germline trimming cut 5 bases from V and 4 bases from J; bases unmatched to any gene: 3. Germline-derived CDR1 and CDR2 are SEHNR and FQNEAQ (reference sequence). This specimen consisted of peripheral blood, obtained after pregnancy. This TCR derives from a female donor with multiple sclerosis, enrolled in a pregnancy study. The chain links TRBV7-9 to TRBJ2-5, with 14 bases fitting TRBD2. CDR3 nucleotides: TGTGCCAGCAGCCAGACTAGCGGGGGGGGAGAGACCCAGTACTTC. Its protein is CASSQTSGGGETQYF.